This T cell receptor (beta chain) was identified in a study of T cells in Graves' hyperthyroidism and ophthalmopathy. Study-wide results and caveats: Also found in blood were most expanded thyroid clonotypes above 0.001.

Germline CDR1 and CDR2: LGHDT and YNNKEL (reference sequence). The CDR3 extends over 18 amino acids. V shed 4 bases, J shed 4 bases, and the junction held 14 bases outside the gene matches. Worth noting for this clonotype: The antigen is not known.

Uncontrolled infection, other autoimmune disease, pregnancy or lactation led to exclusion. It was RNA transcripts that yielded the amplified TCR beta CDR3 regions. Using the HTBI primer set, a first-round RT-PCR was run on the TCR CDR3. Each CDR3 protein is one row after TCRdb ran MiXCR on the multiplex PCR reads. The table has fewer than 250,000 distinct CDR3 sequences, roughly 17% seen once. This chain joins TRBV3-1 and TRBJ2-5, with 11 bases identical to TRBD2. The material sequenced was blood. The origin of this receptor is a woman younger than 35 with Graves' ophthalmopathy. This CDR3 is CASSRTRVSGGEGETQYF. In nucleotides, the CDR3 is TGTGCCAGCAGCCGAACACGGGTTAGCGGGGGGGAGGGAGAGACCCAGTACTTC.